The rows below give T cell receptor beta chains drawn from one sample of a study of blood T cell repertoires in COVID-19. The method was immunoSEQ multiplex PCR; TCRdb's version includes in-frame clones alone and lacks a portion of them. The sample consists of about 140,000 clones, about three quarters of them appearing once. Sequencing was performed on PBMCs or T cells enriched from blood (not recorded which). The source is a woman aged 50 to 60 who had recovered from COVID-19. The CDR3 runs from the conserved cysteine through the conserved F or W. The D gene is left open where the match is weak. The listing skips clone size in some rows; elsewhere it reads once, few, many or a size class.

>TRBV19|TRBJ1-5|TRBD1|.|16
TGTGCCAGTAGTATCGGGGACAGGGTAAGCAATCAGCCCCAGCATTTT
CASSIGDRVSNQPQHF
>TRBV3-1/TRBV3-2|TRBJ2-7|TRBD2|.|14
TGTGCCAGCAGCCAGAACCCTAGCGGGGGGGAGCAGTACTTC
CASSQNPSGGEQYF
>TRBV6-1|TRBJ1-6|.|.|16
TGTGCCAGCAGTGAACGGGATGACTCCTATAATTCACCCCTCCACTTT
CASSERDDSYNSPLHF
>TRBV5-6|TRBJ2-7|TRBD1|.|14
TGTGCCAGCAGCCACCGGGACAGTGACTACGAGCAGTACTTC
CASSHRDSDYEQYF
>TRBV30|TRBJ2-7|TRBD1|.|14
TGTGCCTGGACGAAAGACAGGGGTCCGTACGAGCAGTACTTC
CAWTKDRGPYEQYF
>TRBV2|TRBJ2-7|.|.|15
TGTGCCAGCAGTGAGCGGGAGCAGGGGACCTACGAGCAGTACTTC
CASSEREQGTYEQYF
>TRBV12-3/TRBV12-4|TRBJ1-2|.|once|12
TGTGCCAGCAGTGTAGGTCCTTATGGCTACACCTTC
CASSVGPYGYTF
>TRBV10-2|TRBJ2-2|TRBD1|.|15
TGCGCCAGCAGACCACAGGGGGCGCAGACCGGGGAGCTGTTTTTT
CASRPQGAQTGELFF
>TRBV3-1/TRBV3-2|TRBJ1-2|.|.|15
TGTGCCAGCAGCCATTTCGACAGGCGGCGATATGGCTACACCTTC
CASSHFDRRRYGYTF
>TRBV19|TRBJ2-1|.|.|13
TGTGCCAGTAGTACACAGGTTTACAATGAGCAGTTCTTC
CASSTQVYNEQFF
>TRBV19|TRBJ1-5|TRBD1|.|14
TGTGCCAGTAGTGACAGGGTGAAGAATCAGCCCCAGCATTTT
CASSDRVKNQPQHF
>TRBV11-1|TRBJ2-1|TRBD1|.|15
TGTGCCAGCAGCCTCCGACTTCCACAGGGGTTTGAGCAGTTCTTC
CASSLRLPQGFEQFF
>TRBV7-9|TRBJ1-1|.|.|12
TGTGCCAGCAGCCTCAGGTCCACTGAAGCTTTCTTT
CASSLRSTEAFF
>TRBV30|TRBJ1-6|.|.|15
TGTGCCTGGAGAATCGAGGGGACTTATAATTCACCCCTCCACTTT
CAWRIEGTYNSPLHF
>TRBV12-3/TRBV12-4|TRBJ1-1|TRBD1|.|13
TGTGCCAGCAGCACAACAGGGGGCTTAGAAGCTTTCTTT
CASSTTGGLEAFF
>TRBV11-2|TRBJ1-4|.|.|13
TGTGCCAGCAGCCAGAGGCCTTATGAAAAACTGTTTTTT
CASSQRPYEKLFF
>TRBV11-2|TRBJ1-6|TRBD1|.|17
TGTGCCAGCAGCTCCTCGCCTAGGACAGGGGCCAATTCACCCCTCCACTTT
CASSSSPRTGANSPLHF
>TRBV5-1|TRBJ2-1|TRBD1|.|16
TGCGCCAGCAGAATTTCCGGGACAGGAGCCTACAATGAGCAGTTCTTC
CASRISGTGAYNEQFF
>TRBV20-1|TRBJ2-7|.|.|14
TGCAGTGCTAGTGTGAAGGGGCCGTTGGACGAGCAGTACTTC
CSASVKGPLDEQYF
>TRBV10-2|TRBJ1-3|.|few|15
TGCGCCAGCAGTGACCACAGGGAAACTGGAAACACCATATATTTT
CASSDHRETGNTIYF
>TRBV7-9|TRBJ1-2|.|.|15
TGTGCCAGCAGCGTCCGGGATCCTGGTGAGGGTGGCTACACCTTC
CASSVRDPGEGGYTF
>TRBV27|TRBJ1-5|TRBD1|.|15
TGTGCCAGCAGTTCACGGACAGGCCGGGATCAGCCCCAGCATTTT
CASSSRTGRDQPQHF
>TRBV7-3|TRBJ2-3|.|few|16
TGTGCCAGCAGCTTACGGGGGATGGGTGGCCCAGATACGCAGTATTTT
CASSLRGMGGPDTQYF
>TRBV18|TRBJ2-1|TRBD2|.|19
TGTGCCAGCTCACCCCCTAAAGCGGGAGTTTACCGAACCTACAATGAGCAGTTCTTC
CASSPPKAGVYRTYNEQFF
>TRBV4-1|TRBJ1-2|TRBD1|.|14
TGCGCCAGCCAGCCCCAGGGGGGAGACTATGGCTACACCTTC
CASQPQGGDYGYTF
>TRBV28|TRBJ1-1|.|few|16
TGTGCCAGCAGTTTGCCGGGGGGCAGGGAGAACACTGAAGCTTTCTTT
CASSLPGGRENTEAFF